This T cell receptor beta chain was captured by sequencing in a study of long-term antiretroviral therapy in people with HIV (dated by TCRdb to the early 2020s). Regarding the research as a whole: The earliest samples were collected roughly a decade before the 2015 WHO recommendation for immediate ART, at a time when ART was usually postponed until CD4 counts fell. This retrospective serial study examined whether starting ART and sustained HIV suppression were associated with changes in the composition and diversity of the TRB repertoire in peripheral blood. A total of 150 to 200 cryopreserved PBMC samples came from 25 to 35 adults with confirmed HIV infection and were collected serially over a mean of roughly six years (range 1-12). Of the 30 or so participants with HIV, fewer than twelve were female. No cross-contamination during QIAcube processing was seen in test extractions of a monoclonal T-cell line run alongside 33 polyclonal samples. What the research found in general, with its limitations: Because pre-ART samples had limited cell numbers, unsorted PBMC were profiled rather than sorted CD4+ and CD8+ T cells. The samples span the years 2004 to 2017, and the ART regimens used at that time may not be as effective as current regimens. The repertoire was dominated across all time points by expanded TRB clones identified before ART initiation, although this dominance was seen to fluctuate and to decrease in many PLHIV after ART. No data were available on ART adherence, viral resistance or therapy changes, limiting inferences about post-ART repertoire changes. ART initiation was associated with a significant increase in TRB diversity, but diversity stayed significantly below transplant donor controls even after long-term ART. HIV repertoires had narrower CDR3 length ranges than controls, and the network structure suggested an antigen-experienced repertoire that shifted only slightly toward naive after ART. Owing to limited PBMC availability, only the TCR beta chain was sequenced, without alpha chain pairing.

Sequencing of the TRB variable region was done with the immunoSEQ hsTCRB v3.0 assay at survey level resolution. A depth of about 35,000-55,000 T-cell genomes per sample was targeted for TRB sequencing. Pooled TRB libraries were sequenced on an Illumina MiSeq with a v3 150-cycle kit. The authors' analysis ran thus. Repertoire analysis ran in R within a reproducible Nextflow workflow covering QC, data transformation and analysis. LymphoSeq2, an R package for exploring AIRR-Seq data, was used to implement custom analyses. Several samples that produced fewer than 5000 total TRB sequences were removed, so some 190 HIV repertoires were analyzed. Among the 188 retained HIV repertoires, about 57 were collected before ART initiation and 120 to 140 were collected after ART initiation. Repertoires were downsampled to 5000 TRB nucleotide sequences, with summary statistics averaged over 100 downsampling iterations. Only TRB sequences with CDR3 regions of at least seven amino acids were retained for analysis. Two measures captured diversity: a Shannon entropy-derived clonality score and the Gini coefficient. In the repertoire networks, any two of the top 5000 CDR3 amino acid sequences were linked whenever the two sequences differed by an edit distance of one. GLIPH2 predicted antigen specificity groups and MHC restriction for TRB CDR3 amino acid sequences. To flag known CMV, EBV, HIV or tissue antigen associations, CDR3 amino acid sequences were matched against VDJdb and McPAS-TCR. Pre-ART, post-ART and control groups were compared with Wilcoxon signed-rank tests and Holm-Bonferroni correction. Drawn from immuneACCESS, this table holds only the in-frame rearrangements with V and J called that TCRdb kept. Clones are partly lost; checked studies trace under half to an unresolved V gene and leave the rest unexplained. V and J calls and clone size are as listed in that table; D and trimming were resolved from the DNA. The sample contains 25,000 to 35,000 clones, more than 60% of them found a single time. Jointly, the top ten make up roughly 8.2% of the sample.

CDR1 and CDR2 are read off the germline V gene (reference sequence) as SGHNT and YYREEE. The V end loses 4 bases and the J end loses 8 bases, and a stretch of 12 bases separates them. Including the terminal cysteine and phenylalanine, the CDR3 comprises 12 residues. Only the CDR3 DNA stays, 36 bases, in frame from base 1. As to this clone: What antigen it recognizes has not been identified. Per-base quality was not reported, and no clone a single base away is much larger than it.

Inclusion was restricted to participants for whom at least one PBMC sample before ART initiation and at least two post-ART samples were available. Every participant with HIV received treatment in the United States of America. Cryopreserved samples of 1-10 million PBMC were thawed and washed before DNA extraction. At the time of the earliest PBMC sample for each participant with HIV, ages ranged from roughly 23 to 60 years. Per participant, PBMC samples came from 1-4 timepoints prior to ART initiation and 2-8 timepoints following ART initiation, for a median of 7 samples. For every participant, serial HIV viral load, CD4+ T-cell count, ART history and demographic data were obtained. Genomic DNA was extracted from unsorted PBMC with a Qiagen kit on a QIAcube, processed in batches of 12 samples.

The rearranged segments are TRBV5-4 and TRBJ1-1; a tentative D call is TRBD1 (5 bases match). The sequence came from a woman aged 45-59 years with HIV. The sequences come from unsorted PBMCs, collected 3.1 years after starting antiretroviral therapy. The CDR3 protein is CASSAPGLEAFF. The DNA sequence follows: TGTGCCAGCAGCGCGCCGGGACTGGAAGCTTTCTTT.